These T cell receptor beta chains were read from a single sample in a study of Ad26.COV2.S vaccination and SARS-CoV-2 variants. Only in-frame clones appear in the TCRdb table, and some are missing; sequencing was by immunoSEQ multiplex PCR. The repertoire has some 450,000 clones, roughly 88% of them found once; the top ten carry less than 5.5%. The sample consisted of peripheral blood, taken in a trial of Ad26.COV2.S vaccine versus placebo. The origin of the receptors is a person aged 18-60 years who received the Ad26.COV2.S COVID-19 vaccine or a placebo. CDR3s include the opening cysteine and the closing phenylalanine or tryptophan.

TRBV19 CASRGTSGSSYNEQFF
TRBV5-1 CASHWDSSPTGEQFF
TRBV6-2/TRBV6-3 CASSDGTSGRRRGNEQFF
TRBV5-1 CASSSTGTSYNEQFF
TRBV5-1 CASSFPRHDRASASGHEQYF
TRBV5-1 CASSLSWLGEQFF
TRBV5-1 CASSPNLNNEQFF
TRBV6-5 CASSAGQNYNSPLHF
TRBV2 CASRATGVYEQYF
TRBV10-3 CAIGHDQETQYF
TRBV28 CASSFDRNYGYTF
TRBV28 CASSASTGGRRKYF
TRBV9 CASSPPGSYPPGELFF
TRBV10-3 CAISLDGGYGYTF
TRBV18 CASSPGLAGASEQYF
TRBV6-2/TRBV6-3 CASSQRRSGTDTQYF
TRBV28 CAGGGAPNPQFF
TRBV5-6 CASSLREIVAKNIQYF
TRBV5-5 CASSLEPGTGYTF
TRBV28 CASSLDKSTDTQYF
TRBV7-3 CASSLRDRDAQYF
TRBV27 CASSIPEQFF
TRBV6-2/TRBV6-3 CASSYSWLWQPQHF
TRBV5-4 CASSLSGSTNEKLFF
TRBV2 CAYRGSWETQYF
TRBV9 CASSGLGTGNADTQYF
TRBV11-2 CASSPNGRGPRYEQYF
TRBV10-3 CAISESDRGGEAFF
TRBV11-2 CASSLARSYEQYF
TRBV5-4 CASSTSSNYEQYF
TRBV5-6 CASSLDDFGQHSGYTF
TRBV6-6 CASSYSGEQFF
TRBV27 CASSLSSGGGINEQFF
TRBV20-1 CSATDRDRAKNIQYF
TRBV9 CASSVDGYNEQFF
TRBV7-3 CASSPLGLAGGELFF
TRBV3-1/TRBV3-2 CASSHARQTLF
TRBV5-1 CASSLSTGDTQYF
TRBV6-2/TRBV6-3 CASSSGGTQETQYF
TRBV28 CASSFGPAGELFF
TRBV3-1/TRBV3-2 CASSPAKRDEKLFF
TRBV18 CASSPQGTEAFF
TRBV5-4 CASSSAGRTDTQYF
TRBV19 CASSPDPSGSFVDTQYF
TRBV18 CASSTGPQATDTQYF
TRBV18 CASSPSGRPADTQYF
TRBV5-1 CASSDGQYSTDTQYF
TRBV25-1 CASSESLLTDTQYF
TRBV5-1 CASSTRGNTEAFF
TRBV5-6 CASSLGSGPYGYTF
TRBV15 CATSREAVTDTQYF
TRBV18 CASSRPGTGGTGELFF